Presented here are 3 T cell receptor beta chains from one specimen sequenced in a study of PD-1 blockade in classical Hodgkin lymphoma. The time point is: cycle 4 day 1 (C4D1), after more than five weeks of nivolumab. Each of the patients experienced relapse following autologous stem cell transplantation, and their brentuximab vedotin exposure differed. Clones were read by immunoSEQ multiplex PCR, and TCRdb kept only the in-frame ones, dropping some. The sample records 27,000 or so clones, about two thirds being singletons. The sequenced sample was peripheral blood mononuclear cells (PBMCs), obtained before the fourth cycle of nivolumab. Receptor source: a human donor with classical Hodgkin lymphoma.

V is TRBV6-5 and J is TRBJ1-1; possible D gene TRBD1, 5 bases. Between the trimmed V and J ends, which lost 0 bases and 4 bases, there was a span of 12 bases. Germline-derived CDR1 and CDR2 are MNHEY and SVGAGI. The CDR3 length is 15 residues. In nucleotides, the CDR3 is TGTGCCAGCAGTTACTCGACGGGGGGGAGCACTGAAGCTTTCTTT. Translating it yields CASSYSTGGSTEAFF.

The rearrangement links TRBV19 to TRBJ2-7, with 12 bases lining up with TRBD2. V trimming: 8 bases; J trimming: 7 bases; junction bases outside the gene matches: 18. The CDR3 is 17 residues long. The germline V gene encodes CDR1 LNHDA and CDR2 SQIVND (reference sequence). CDR3 nucleotide sequence: TGTGCCAGTCGCCCACAACTAGCGGGAGGATCCACGGGTGAGCAGTACTTC. Encoded protein: CASRPQLAGGSTGEQYF. Complete variable domain (other parts from reference TRBV19 and TRBJ2-7): DGGITQSPKYLFRKEGQNVTLSCEQNLNHDAMYWYRQDPGQGLRLIYYSQIVNDFQKGDIAEGYSVSREKKESFPLTVTSAQKNPTAFYLCASRPQLAGGSTGEQYFGPGTRLTVT.

The chain links TRBV5-6 to TRBJ1-2; 7 bases fit TRBD1. Germline V lookup: CDR1 SGHDT, CDR2 YYEEEE. This CDR3 region has 16 residues. The J segment lost 2 bases and the V segment lost 0 bases, leaving 7 bases of the junction unmatched. CDR3: CASSLVPTGANYGYTF. The CDR3 DNA reads TGTGCCAGCAGCTTGGTCCCTACAGGGGCCAACTATGGCTACACCTTC.